The present T cell receptor (beta chain) was sequenced within a study of response to subunit inactivated influenza vaccine. CDR1 and CDR2 from the germline V gene are SGHRS and YFSETQ. This CDR3 comprises 12 residues. The V end was cut by 4 bases, the J end by 6 bases, with 9 bases between. TCRdb reprocessed the RT-PCR reads with MiXCR, giving one entry per CDR3 protein. The table shows about 570,000 distinct CDR3 sequences, with about 11% occurring only once. The same specimen was also included in a second study, on T cells expressing NK-cell markers. Turning to that study: Synthesis of TCR beta cDNA relied on 5'RACE template switching carrying UMIs.

The chain joins TRBV5-1 to TRBJ2-3, with D possibly being TRBD1 (6 bases). Sequencing used PBMCs from blood, obtained on the day of vaccination. The sequence was obtained from a man aged 50 or older who received an inactivated influenza vaccine. The CDR3 here is CASSTGQDTQYF. CDR3 bases: TGCGCCAGCAGCACCGGACAGGATACGCAGTATTTT.